These 25 T cell receptor beta chains were all obtained from the same sample, sequenced in a study of blood T cell repertoires in COVID-19. TCRdb's table, derived via immunoSEQ multiplex PCR, lists solely in-frame clones and lacks some. This table holds fewer than 350,000 clones, about nine tenths found once. Input material: PBMCs or T cells enriched from blood (not recorded which). The receptors originated from a man aged 55 to 70 who had recovered from COVID-19.

The rearrangement uses TRBV19 and TRBJ2-1; 7 bases agree with TRBD1. V gave up 7 bases and J gave up 6 bases; unmatched junction bases: 12. This CDR3 has 15 amino acids. Per the germline V gene, CDR1 is LNHDA and CDR2 is SQIVND (reference sequence). CDR3 in DNA: TGTGCCAGTAAACAGGGGCAGGGGGTCATCAATGAGCAGTTCTTC. This gives the protein CASKQGQGVINEQFF. The complete variable domain, with remaining parts taken from reference TRBV19 and TRBJ2-1, reads DGGITQSPKYLFRKEGQNVTLSCEQNLNHDAMYWYRQDPGQGLRLIYYSQIVNDFQKGDIAEGYSVSREKKESFPLTVTSAQKNPTAFYLCASKQGQGVINEQFFGPGTRLTVL.

The J gene is TRBJ2-3, the V gene TRBV18; 8 nucleotides align to TRBD1. The CDR3 extends over 15 amino acids. In germline, CDR1 is KGHSH, CDR2 LQKENI. Trimming took 6 bases from V and 4 from J; bases not matched to a gene: 9. The CDR3 sequence: CASSQGQVGSDTQYF. In DNA, the CDR3 is TGTGCCAGCTCGCAGGGACAGGTCGGTTCAGATACGCAGTATTTT.

The V and J genes are TRBV5-1 and TRBJ2-7, with 7 bases identical to TRBD1. The CDR3 runs 14 residues. V shed 5 bases, J shed 7 bases, and the junction held 12 bases outside the gene matches. Germline V gene data show CDR1 as SGHRS and CDR2 as YFSETQ. The CDR3 loop reads CASSPDRVSEEQYF. In DNA form, the CDR3 reads TGCGCCAGCAGTCCTGACAGGGTCTCTGAAGAGCAGTACTTC. The full variable domain, in which reference TRBV5-1 and TRBJ2-7 provide the parts outside the CDR3, is KAGVTQTPRYLIKTRGQQVTLSCSPISGHRSVSWYQQTPGQGLQFLFEYFSETQRNKGNFPGRFSGRQFSNSRSEMNVSTLELGDSALYLCASSPDRVSEEQYFGPGTRLTVT.

The rearrangement joins TRBV19 to TRBJ2-3; the match to TRBD1 covers 8 bases. The CDR3 runs 15 residues. Germline CDR1 is LNHDA and CDR2 is SQIVND (reference sequence). The V gene end was trimmed by 4 bases and the J gene end by 4 bases; junction bases not matched to a gene: 7. The CDR3 DNA reads as TGTGCCAGTAGTAATCAGGGGGCCTCTTCAGATACGCAGTATTTT. Translating gives CASSNQGASSDTQYF.

The chain joins TRBV10-1 to TRBJ2-7, with 11 positions matching TRBD2. Per germline, CDR1 WNHNN and CDR2 SYGVQD (reference sequence). J lost 9 bases, V lost 5 bases, and 6 bases had no gene match. This CDR3 has 13 amino acids. The CDR3 loop reads CASSLAGGQGQYF. CDR3 nucleotide sequence: TGCGCCAGCAGTCTAGCGGGAGGTCAGGGGCAGTACTTC.

This chain uses TRBV12-3 or TRBV12-4 with TRBJ1-2; D is unclear. This CDR3 comprises 13 residues. With 7 bases removed from V and 8 bases from J, the gap between germline ends came to 17 bases. The CDR3 region has the DNA TGTGCCAGCATTCCAGCAGGATTTAGGGGCTACACCTTC. Its protein is CASIPAGFRGYTF.

The rearrangement links TRBV5-4 to TRBJ2-3, with TRBD2 as a possible D gene (5 bases). Germline V gene lookup returns CDR1 SGHNT and CDR2 YYREEE (reference sequence). V was cut by 0 bases and J by 0 bases, with 11 bases left in between. The CDR3 runs to 16 residues. CDR3 sequence reads: CASSLDIGVSTDTQYF. The CDR3 DNA reads TGTGCCAGCAGCTTGGATATCGGGGTTAGCACAGATACGCAGTATTTT.

The gene calls are TRBV2 and TRBJ2-1; 7 nucleotides line up with TRBD2. V was pared by 6 bases and J by 7 bases, with 6 bases of the junction left unmatched. Germline V gene data show CDR1 as SNHLY and CDR2 as FYNNEI. The CDR3 runs 13 residues. DNA of the CDR3: TGTGCCAGCAGAGCGGGGCCCTTAAATGAGCAGTTCTTC. This sequence encodes CASRAGPLNEQFF.

V gene TRBV2 combines with J gene TRBJ1-2; D may be TRBD1 (6 bases). CDR3 length equals 14 residues. In germline, CDR1 is SNHLY, CDR2 FYNNEI. With 4 bases removed from V and 4 bases from J, the gap between germline ends came to 13 bases. CDR3 loop: CASSGNQGTYGYTF. DNA for the CDR3: TGTGCCAGCAGTGGTAATCAGGGGACCTATGGCTACACCTTC. The variable domain in full, with the rest retrieved from reference TRBV2 and TRBJ1-2, is EPEVTQTPSHQVTQMGQEVILRCVPISNHLYFYWYRQILGQKVEFLVSFYNNEISEKSEIFDDQFSVERPDGSNFTLKIRSTKLEDSAMYFCASSGNQGTYGYTFGSGTRLTVV.

V and J are TRBV14 and TRBJ1-2; D call uncertain. CDR3 length: 15 amino acids. V was clipped by 0 bases and J by 3 bases, with 11 bases between them. Germline CDR1 SGHDN, CDR2 FVKESK. Here the CDR3 reads CASSQDSLTDYGYTF. The CDR3 DNA reads TGTGCCAGCAGCCAAGATTCTTTAACAGACTATGGCTACACCTTC.

The chain links TRBV18 to TRBJ2-3; TRBD2 aligns across 12 bases. Germline assignment: CDR1 KGHSH and CDR2 LQKENI. The V gene end was trimmed by 5 bases and the J gene end by 7 bases; junction bases not matched to a gene: 10. The CDR3 spans 16 residues. CDR3 loop: CASSSTTSGSGNTQYF. The CDR3 coding sequence is TGTGCCAGCTCATCGACGACTAGCGGGAGTGGAAATACGCAGTATTTT.

The chain joins TRBV24-1 to TRBJ2-5; 11 bases are shared with TRBD2. Germline CDR1 is KGHDR and CDR2 is SFDVKD. This CDR3 is 15 amino acids long. V lost 3 bases and J lost 5; bases outside the gene matches: 4. The CDR3, as DNA: TGTGCCACCAGTGATGTAGCGGGAGGGCCGGAGACCCAGTACTTC. As protein: CATSDVAGGPETQYF.

V gene TRBV18 combines with J gene TRBJ2-3; the D gene is possibly TRBD1 (6 bases). This CDR3 comprises 15 residues. Germline V lookup: CDR1 KGHSH, CDR2 LQKENI. V lost 3 bases and J lost 4, with 14 bases in between. The CDR3 loop is CASSPEQGFADTQYF. The CDR3 DNA sequence: TGTGCCAGCTCACCGGAACAGGGTTTCGCAGATACGCAGTATTTT.

The rearrangement uses TRBV29-1 and TRBJ2-5, with TRBD2 matching 10 bases. The V gene end was trimmed by 4 bases and the J gene end by 5 bases; junction bases not matched to a gene: 4. The CDR3 extends over 13 amino acids. Per the germline V gene, CDR1 is SQVTM and CDR2 is ANQGSEA. CDR3 nucleotides: TGCAGCGTTGGCCGAGCGGGGGGGGAGACCCAGTACTTC. The encoded protein is CSVGRAGGETQYF.

The chain uses TRBV11-2 and TRBJ1-6, with D possibly TRBD1 on 6 matching bases. The CDR3 is 17 residues long. V lost 5 bases and J lost 0, with 14 bases in between. Germline lookup yields CDR1 SGHAT and CDR2 FQNNGV. The CDR3 sequence: CASSLLKDSSYNSPLHF. CDR3 nucleotides: TGTGCCAGCAGCCTCCTTAAGGACAGCTCCTATAATTCACCCCTCCACTTT.

The J gene is TRBJ2-1, the V gene TRBV6-5; tentative D call: TRBD2 (5 bases). Trimming removed 1 base from V and 3 bases from J, with 10 bases in between. CDR3 length equals 15 residues. Germline CDR1 is MNHEY and CDR2 is SVGAGI. CDR3 residues: CASSYLSGIYNEQFF. In DNA form, the CDR3 reads TGTGCCAGCAGTTACTTGAGCGGAATCTACAATGAGCAGTTCTTC.

The CDR3 nucleotides are TGTGCCACCAGTGACTGGGAGGTGGGCGAGCAGTACTTC. Translating it yields CATSDWEVGEQYF. V is TRBV24-1 and J is TRBJ2-7, with D perhaps matching TRBD2 (6 bases). CDR3 length: 13 amino acids. CDR1 KGHDR and CDR2 SFDVKD come from the germline V gene. Trimming stripped 4 bases from V and 6 bases from J, with 12 bases between.

The V gene is TRBV5-8, the J gene TRBJ2-7, with D maybe TRBD2 (6 bases). CDR1 and CDR2 (germline): SGHTS, YDEGEE. V was shortened by 1 base and J by 6 bases, with 14 bases between the two germline ends. This CDR3 comprises 14 residues. The CDR3 loop reads CASSLRGPRGEQYF. The CDR3 DNA sequence: TGTGCCAGCAGCTTGCGGGGCCCGCGGGGCGAGCAGTACTTC. The full variable domain, in which reference TRBV5-8 and TRBJ2-7 provide the parts outside the CDR3, is EAGVTQSPTHLIKTRGQQATLRCSPISGHTSVYWYQQALGLGLQFLLWYDEGEERNRGNFPPRFSGRQFPNYSSELNVNALELEDSALYLCASSLRGPRGEQYFGPGTRLTVT.

CDR3 sequence (DNA): TGCGCCAGCAGCTTGGACCCAGGGGGAATTGGCTACACCTTC. It translates to CASSLDPGGIGYTF. V is TRBV5-1 and J is TRBJ1-2, with 7 nucleotides matching TRBD1. The CDR3 totals 14 residues. V was clipped by 0 bases and J by 7 bases; unmatched bases: 6. Per the germline V gene, CDR1 is SGHRS and CDR2 is YFSETQ.

The chain employs TRBV19 and TRBJ2-2, with 9 bases matching TRBD1. Germline-derived CDR1 and CDR2 are LNHDA and SQIVND (reference sequence). This CDR3 is 16 amino acids long. The J segment lost 4 bases and the V segment lost 7 bases, leaving 10 bases of the junction unmatched. Here the CDR3 reads CASKVVPGQGTGELFF. The CDR3 DNA reads as TGTGCCAGTAAGGTTGTTCCGGGACAGGGCACCGGGGAGCTGTTTTTT.

The chain joins TRBV5-4 to TRBJ2-5; the match to TRBD1 covers 8 bases. This CDR3 region has 15 residues. V gave up 4 bases and J gave up 1 base; unmatched junction bases: 6. CDR1 is SGHNT and CDR2 is YYREEE in the germline V gene (reference sequence). CDR3 region: CASSTRQGAQETQYF. The DNA for the CDR3 is TGTGCCAGCAGCACCCGTCAGGGGGCCCAAGAGACCCAGTACTTC. The entire variable domain, with the rest obtained from reference TRBV5-4 and TRBJ2-5, is as follows: ETGVTQSPTHLIKTRGQQVTLRCSSQSGHNTVSWYQQALGQGPQFIFQYYREEENGRGNFPPRFSGLQFPNYSSELNVNALELDDSALYLCASSTRQGAQETQYFGPGTRLLVL.

The gene calls are TRBV28 and TRBJ1-2; 9 bases map to TRBD1. The germline CDR1 and CDR2 sequences are MDHEN and SYDVKM. The V segment lost 6 bases and the J segment 12 bases; nucleotides outside the gene matches: 14. This CDR3 region has 14 residues. Here the CDR3 DNA reads TGTGCCAGCAGGTCCGTGACCGGGACAGGGCAAGACACCTTC. This encodes CASRSVTGTGQDTF.

The V gene is TRBV6-1, the J gene TRBJ1-2; 7 bases are shared with TRBD1. This CDR3 is 15 amino acids long. The germline V gene has CDR1 MNHNS and CDR2 SASEGT. V gave up 2 bases and J gave up 0 bases; unmatched junction bases: 3. CDR3 in DNA: TGTGCCAGCAGTGAACGACAGGGAACTAACTATGGCTACACCTTC. It specifies CASSERQGTNYGYTF.

This chain connects TRBV6-5 to TRBJ1-5; TRBD1 aligns across 9 bases. With V trimmed by 5 bases and J by 7 bases, 9 bases remained unmatched. The CDR3 covers 15 residues. Germline V gene lookup returns CDR1 MNHEY and CDR2 SVGAGI. The CDR3, as DNA: TGTGCCAGCAGTCCCACAGGGGGCGCGGGACAGCCCCAGCATTTT. This encodes CASSPTGGAGQPQHF.

This clone was detected only once. DNA for the CDR3: TGTGCCAGCAGCCCCCGGACTAGCGGGGGGTGGGAGCAGTTCTTC. This gives the protein CASSPRTSGGWEQFF. The chain uses TRBV3-1 (or the pseudogene TRBV3-2) and TRBJ2-1; 14 bases align to TRBD2. Trimming removed 4 bases from V and 10 bases from J; junction bases left unmatched: 6. Germline V gives CDR1 LGHDT, CDR2 YNNKEL (reference sequence). CDR3 length equals 15 residues.